What follows describes a single TCR beta chain. Its specificity is unknown. The PCR ran on 60 Vbeta and 13 Jbeta primers. Sequencing used immunoSEQ multiplex PCR; TCRdb keeps in-frame clones, though not all of them. The table lists approximately 150,000 clones, about 71% of them singletons, with approximately 3% in the top ten. The data are from a study of cytomegalovirus exposure and HLA in healthy donors. Losses at the gene ends were 5 bases for V and 4 bases for J; bases not matched to a gene: 13. Germline V gives CDR1 SEHNR, CDR2 FQNEAQ (reference sequence). The CDR3 runs 17 residues. The study's findings and limits: Among the sequence variants, a highly shared cluster was likely an artifact of sequencing. Rates of TCR association differed by HLA locus in a later analysis, with DRB1 highest and HLA-C lowest. A classifier reportedly called cytomegalovirus status with high sensitivity and specificity. Roughly even sequencing depth across donors was the assumption behind the presence/absence analyses.

The genes are TRBV7-9 and TRBJ2-3; the match to TRBD2 covers 9 bases. Sequencing used PBMCs. The receptor was isolated from a young woman in good health and CMV-seronegative. The CDR3 DNA reads TGTGCCAGCAGCCACGGGGATAGCGGGAGTGTCGCAGATACGCAGTATTTT. It translates to CASSHGDSGSVADTQYF. The full variable domain, with the rest looked up from reference TRBV7-9 and TRBJ2-3, is DTGVSQNPRHKITKRGQNVTFRCDPISEHNRLYWYRQTLGQGPEFLTYFQNEAQLEKSRLLSDRFSAERPKGSFSTLEIQRTEQGDSAMYLCASSHGDSGSVADTQYFGPGTRLTVL.